This T cell receptor beta chain was retrieved from a study of immune evolution from preneoplasia to lung adenocarcinoma. After removal of 7 bases from V and 8 bases from J, the junction contained 10 bases not matched to a gene. CDR1 and CDR2 (germline): MDHEN, SYDVKM. This CDR3 is 13 amino acids long. Clones were sequenced by immunoSEQ multiplex PCR, and TCRdb holds only the in-frame ones, with some missing. The repertoire consists of over 12,000 clones, with around 80% occurring once and the leading ten covering more than 4%. The sequencing input was FFPE minimally invasive lung adenocarcinoma tissue. This clonotype was obtained from a person aged 65 to 85 with lung adenocarcinoma. The chain carries TRBV28 and TRBJ1-2; 7 nucleotides match TRBD1. The CDR3 coding sequence is TGTGCCAGCACGGGGCCAGGGGGAGACGGCTACACCTTC. Protein product: CASTGPGGDGYTF.